What follows are 32 T cell receptor beta chains derived from one specimen sequenced in a study of OX40 agonist ivuxolimab in advanced cancers. The assay was immunoSEQ multiplex PCR, and TCRdb's table has in-frame clones only and misses some. The sample has tens of thousands of clones, approximately 87% seen once. The sequencing here drew on CD4+ or CD8+ T cells sorted from blood, taken in a trial of the OX40 agonist ivuxolimab. Every receptor here comes from an adult with an advanced solid tumor such as melanoma, head and neck, liver or kidney cancer.

The chain combines TRBV4-2 with TRBJ1-5; D unresolved. CDR1 and CDR2 (germline): LGHNA, YNFKEQ. The CDR3 extends over 15 amino acids. Trimming stripped 0 bases from V and 1 base from J, with 7 bases between. The CDR3 here is CASSQDRESNQPQHF. CDR3 nucleotide sequence: TGTGCCAGCAGCCAAGATAGGGAGAGCAATCAGCCCCAGCATTTT.

The chain carries TRBV9 and TRBJ2-1, with 7 positions matching TRBD2. Germline CDR1 SGDLS, CDR2 YYNGEE. After removal of 4 bases from V and 8 bases from J, the junction contained 9 bases not matched to a gene. CDR3 size: 14 residues. The CDR3 here is CASSLRLAGDEQFF. The DNA of the CDR3 is TGTGCCAGCAGCTTAAGACTGGCGGGGGATGAGCAGTTCTTC.

V and J are TRBV14 and TRBJ1-2; 10 bases are shared with TRBD1. Germline loops: CDR1 SGHDN, CDR2 FVKESK. Trimming took 0 bases from V and 4 from J; bases not matched to a gene: 8. The CDR3 has 17 residues. The CDR3 spells CASSQDLTDRGLYGYTF. In DNA, the CDR3 is TGTGCCAGCAGCCAAGATTTAACCGACAGGGGGCTCTATGGCTACACCTTC.

V usage is TRBV7-8 and J usage is TRBJ2-5; the match to TRBD2 covers 7 bases. From germline, CDR1 is SGHVS and CDR2 FQNEAQ. CDR3 length: 15 residues. The V segment lost 0 bases and the J segment 1 base; nucleotides outside the gene matches: 2. The CDR3 coding sequence is TGTGCCAGCAGCTTAGCGCTAGCGGCCCAAGAGACCCAGTACTTC. It encodes CASSLALAAQETQYF.

The chain carries TRBV7-3 and TRBJ2-3, with 7 bases fitting TRBD1. CDR1 and CDR2 from the germline V gene are SGHTA and FQGTGA. This CDR3 comprises 16 residues. V lost 3 bases, J lost 6 bases, and 12 bases stayed unmatched. CDR3 coding DNA: TGTGCCAGCAGCTTGGACCCAGGGGGACCTGGGGATACGCAGTATTTT. Translated: CASSLDPGGPGDTQYF.

A single count supports this clone. The rearrangement uses TRBV30 and TRBJ2-7; 8 nucleotides agree with TRBD2. CDR1 is GTSNPN and CDR2 is SVGIG in the germline V gene (reference sequence). The junction had 3 bases not matched to a gene; V was cut back by 1 base and J by 4 bases. The CDR3 loop spans 13 amino acids. The CDR3 nucleotides read TGTGCCTGGAGTGAGGCTAGCGGGTACGAGCAGTACTTC. Translated: CAWSEASGYEQYF.

V usage is TRBV5-6 and J usage is TRBJ1-2; D perhaps matches TRBD1 (6 bases). V was shortened by 4 bases and J by 7 bases, with 17 bases between the two germline ends. CDR1 is SGHDT, CDR2 YYEEEE, per germline. This CDR3 contains 14 residues. CDR3 DNA: TGTGCCAGCAGCCCCCGGGGGGGGGCATTTGGCTACACCTTC. Amino acids: CASSPRGGAFGYTF.

This sequence joins TRBV7-2 and TRBJ2-1; 9 nucleotides match TRBD2. With V trimmed by 7 bases and J by 2 bases, 0 bases remained unmatched. The CDR3 length is 13 residues. Germline V gene data show CDR1 as SGHTA and CDR2 as FQGNSA. The CDR3 protein is CASTSGTYNEQFF. The CDR3 nucleotides read TGTGCCAGCACTAGCGGGACCTACAATGAGCAGTTCTTC.

The V and J genes are TRBV19 and TRBJ1-2; no clear D. V lost 3 bases and J 3 bases, leaving 14 bases between the germline ends. Germline-derived CDR1 and CDR2 are LNHDA and SQIVND (reference sequence). The CDR3 runs to 15 residues. The DNA for the CDR3 is TGTGCCAGTAGTATTCGGCCCAGTGCGGACTATGGCTACACCTTC. This sequence encodes CASSIRPSADYGYTF. The variable domain in full, completed from reference TRBV19 and TRBJ1-2, reads DGGITQSPKYLFRKEGQNVTLSCEQNLNHDAMYWYRQDPGQGLRLIYYSQIVNDFQKGDIAEGYSVSREKKESFPLTVTSAQKNPTAFYLCASSIRPSADYGYTFGSGTRLTVV.

The rearrangement joins TRBV7-3 to TRBJ1-1; possibly TRBD1 for D (5 bases). V was shortened by 2 bases and J by 1 base, with 5 bases between the two germline ends. Germline CDR1 is SGHTA and CDR2 is FQGTGA. This CDR3 is 13 amino acids long. CDR3 sequence: CASSLDRNTEAFF. CDR3 in DNA: TGTGCCAGCAGCTTAGACAGGAACACTGAAGCTTTCTTT.

The J gene is TRBJ2-7, the V gene TRBV11-2, with no clear D. V lost 5 bases and J lost 4, with 9 bases in between. This CDR3 has 12 amino acids. CDR1 is SGHAT and CDR2 is FQNNGV in the germline V gene. The CDR3 nucleotides are TGTGCCAGCAGCAACCGAGGTTACGAGCAGTACTTC. This codes for CASSNRGYEQYF.

This chain uses TRBV7-2 with TRBJ2-2; D may correspond to TRBD1 or TRBD2 (7 bases each). Germline CDR1 SGHTA, CDR2 FQGNSA. V gave up 1 base and J gave up 4 bases, with 16 bases separating them. The CDR3 is 17 residues long. CDR3 loop: CASSLEGGTDRTGELFF. Written as DNA, the CDR3 is TGTGCCAGCAGCTTAGAGGGGGGGACAGACCGCACCGGGGAGCTGTTTTTT.

V gene TRBV7-9 combines with J gene TRBJ2-2; D is possibly TRBD2 (6 bases). Trimming left V 5 bases short and J 4 bases short, with 17 bases between. Per germline, CDR1 SEHNR and CDR2 FQNEAQ (reference sequence). The length of the CDR3 is 16 residues. This CDR3 reads CASSPPGGAFTGELFF. The CDR3 DNA sequence: TGTGCCAGCAGCCCTCCAGGCGGGGCGTTCACCGGGGAGCTGTTTTTT.

V is TRBV6-1 and J is TRBJ2-5; 9 bases match TRBD1. The CDR3 runs to 13 residues. Germline-derived CDR1 and CDR2 are MNHNS and SASEGT. J was trimmed by 5 bases and V by 9 bases; bases with no gene match: 7. The CDR3 DNA sequence: TGTGCCAGTGAAAGACAGGGGGGTGAGACCCAGTACTTC. Protein: CASERQGGETQYF.

The J gene is TRBJ1-2, the V gene TRBV7-2; D is ambiguous. The CDR3 is 15 residues long. From germline, CDR1 is SGHTA and CDR2 FQGNSA. V was clipped by 5 bases and J by 5 bases, with 18 bases between them. CDR3 in DNA: TGTGCCAGCAGCGCACAGAGGATACGTTCTTATGGCTACACCTTC. Protein sequence: CASSAQRIRSYGYTF.

The CDR3 DNA reads TGTGCTAGTGGTTTGATGGGGGTTAGGGAGACCCAGTACTTC. This codes for CASGLMGVRETQYF. This chain links TRBV12-5 with TRBJ2-5; D tentatively reads TRBD1 or TRBD2 (5 bases each). Trimming removed 2 bases at V and 5 bases at J, with 12 bases between. Germline assignment: CDR1 LGHNT and CDR2 FRNRAP. The CDR3 spans 14 residues.

The chain recombines TRBV10-1 with TRBJ2-7; a possible D gene is TRBD1 (5 bases). The V gene lost 2 bases and the J gene lost 3 bases, with 8 bases spanning the gap. Per germline, CDR1 WNHNN and CDR2 SYGVQD (reference sequence). CDR3 size: 13 residues. CDR3: CASSEQGSYEQYF. DNA for the CDR3: TGCGCCAGCAGTGAGCAGGGAAGCTACGAGCAGTACTTC.

The J gene is TRBJ2-6, the V gene TRBV19; D uncertain. Trimming removed 8 bases from V and 0 bases from J, with 17 bases in between. CDR1 and CDR2 (germline): LNHDA, SQIVND (reference sequence). The CDR3 has 17 amino acids. In nucleotides, the CDR3 is TGTGCCAGTGCCCCTGTGTGGGCTCGCTCTGGGGCCAACGTCCTGACTTTC. It specifies CASAPVWARSGANVLTF.

This chain links TRBV7-2 with TRBJ1-6, with no clear D. Trimming took 6 bases from V and 7 from J, leaving 7 bases between them. Germline values: CDR1 SGHTA, CDR2 FQGNSA. CDR3 length: 12 residues. CDR3 nucleotides: TGTGCCAGCAGAAGTGGGAATTCACCCCTCCACTTT. Protein: CASRSGNSPLHF.

The chain couples TRBV19 to TRBJ1-3; TRBD1 matches at 8 bases. Germline V lookup: CDR1 LNHDA, CDR2 SQIVND (reference sequence). Trimming at V came to 6 bases and at J to 0 bases, leaving 4 bases not matched to a gene. CDR3 length: 15 amino acids. As DNA, the CDR3 is TGTGCCAGTAGAGACAGGGGTGGCTCTGGAAACACCATATATTTT. This sequence encodes CASRDRGGSGNTIYF.

This clone was observed a handful of times. CDR3 region: CASSSVAGSSYNEQFF. CDR3 DNA: TGTGCCAGCAGCTCCGTAGCGGGGAGCTCCTACAATGAGCAGTTCTTC. The chain uses TRBV11-2 and TRBJ2-1; TRBD2 matches at 8 bases. CDR3 length: 16 amino acids. Losses at the gene ends were 4 bases for V and 0 bases for J; bases not matched to a gene: 5. Looked up from germline, CDR1 is SGHAT and CDR2 is FQNNGV.

The V and J genes are TRBV11-2 and TRBJ2-2; 8 bases align to TRBD1. The CDR3 spans 15 residues. The germline V gene encodes CDR1 SGHAT and CDR2 FQNNGV. Trimming at V came to 6 bases and at J to 4 bases, leaving 7 bases not matched to a gene. The CDR3 is CASRGPDRGTGELFF. CDR3 DNA: TGTGCCAGCAGGGGACCCGACAGGGGCACCGGGGAGCTGTTTTTT. The full variable domain, in which reference TRBV11-2 and TRBJ2-2 provide the parts outside the CDR3, is EAGVAQSPRYKIIEKRQSVAFWCNPISGHATLYWYQQILGQGPKLLIQFQNNGVVDDSQLPKDRFSAERLKGVDSTLKIQPAKLEDSAVYLCASRGPDRGTGELFFGEGSRLTVL.

This clone was seen a few times. The chain uses TRBV7-6 and TRBJ1-6, with unresolved D. CDR3 length: 15 residues. Germline V gene data show CDR1 as SGHVS and CDR2 as FNYEAQ. Trimming took off 3 bases at V and 7 bases at J, with 13 bases between the two ends. The CDR3 loop reads CASSLEQRGNSPLHF. The CDR3 DNA is TGTGCCAGCAGCTTGGAACAGCGGGGAAATTCACCCCTCCACTTT.

This chain connects TRBV19 to TRBJ1-3; tentatively, D is TRBD1 (5 bases). Between the trimmed V and J ends, which lost 6 bases and 0 bases, there was a span of 9 bases. This CDR3 comprises 14 residues. Germline V gene sequence: CDR1 LNHDA, CDR2 SQIVND (reference sequence). The CDR3: CASRPRGSGNTIYF. In DNA form, the CDR3 reads TGTGCCAGTAGGCCGAGGGGCTCTGGAAACACCATATATTTT. Complete variable domain (other parts from reference TRBV19 and TRBJ1-3): DGGITQSPKYLFRKEGQNVTLSCEQNLNHDAMYWYRQDPGQGLRLIYYSQIVNDFQKGDIAEGYSVSREKKESFPLTVTSAQKNPTAFYLCASRPRGSGNTIYFGEGSWLTVV.

The chain uses TRBV19 and TRBJ1-2, with TRBD1 identical over 7 bases. Looked up from germline, CDR1 is LNHDA and CDR2 is SQIVND (reference sequence). Trimming at V came to 4 bases and at J to 5 bases, leaving 7 bases not matched to a gene. CDR3 length: 14 amino acids. The CDR3 coding sequence is TGTGCCAGTAGTAACAGGGGACTAATGTATGGCTACACCTTC. Translating it yields CASSNRGLMYGYTF.

This chain joins TRBV14 and TRBJ2-1; D uncertain. Trimming cost V 2 bases and J 3 bases, with 17 bases left between them. Germline assignment: CDR1 SGHDN and CDR2 FVKESK. The CDR3 has 17 amino acids. The CDR3 region is CASSQTRARLGYNEQFF. The CDR3 coding sequence is TGTGCCAGCAGCCAAACCCGGGCCCGACTCGGCTACAATGAGCAGTTCTTC.

This chain joins TRBV7-2 and TRBJ1-4; D might be TRBD1 (5 bases). The V end was cut by 3 bases, the J end by 7 bases, with 12 bases between. The length of the CDR3 is 14 residues. The V gene's germline CDR1 is SGHTA and CDR2 FQGNSA. The CDR3 sequence is CASSFKGSGEKLFF. The CDR3 DNA reads as TGTGCCAGCAGCTTTAAGGGGTCAGGTGAAAAACTGTTTTTT.

The chain employs TRBV5-8 and TRBJ2-3, with 11 bases lining up with TRBD2. This CDR3 is built from 16 residues. V lost 4 bases to trimming and J lost 3 bases; unmatched junction nucleotides: 7. Germline CDR1 and CDR2: SGHTS and YDEGEE. CDR3 protein: CASSPPLAGGTDTQYF. CDR3 DNA sequence: TGTGCCAGCAGCCCTCCCCTAGCGGGGGGAACAGATACGCAGTATTTT.

V gene TRBV6-1 combines with J gene TRBJ2-5, with TRBD2 as a possible D gene (6 bases). Trimming removed 4 bases at V and 5 bases at J, with 11 bases between. CDR1 and CDR2 (germline): MNHNS, SASEGT. CDR3 size: 13 residues. The CDR3 DNA reads as TGTGCCAGCAGTGGTAGCGGAAAGGAGACCCAGTACTTC. It codes for CASSGSGKETQYF.

The chain uses TRBV7-2 and TRBJ2-2, with TRBD1 matching over 7 bases. Germline lookup yields CDR1 SGHTA and CDR2 FQGNSA. The CDR3 contains 16 residues. V shed 1 base, J shed 6 bases, and the junction held 8 bases outside the gene matches. Here the CDR3 DNA reads TGTGCCAGCAGCTTAGGGTTTGAGGGGGCATCCGGGGAGCTGTTTTTT. Translation gives CASSLGFEGASGELFF.

The chain recombines TRBV9 with TRBJ2-5; 9 bases align to TRBD1. CDR3 length: 15 residues. Germline V gene lookup returns CDR1 SGDLS and CDR2 YYNGEE. V shed 4 bases, J shed 2 bases, and the junction held 6 bases outside the gene matches. This CDR3 is CASSRIGTGQETQYF. DNA of the CDR3: TGTGCCAGCAGCCGGATCGGGACAGGGCAAGAGACCCAGTACTTC.

This sequence joins TRBV6-5 and TRBJ1-2, with TRBD1 identical over 8 bases. This CDR3 has 14 residues. The V segment lost 5 bases and the J segment 4 bases; nucleotides outside the gene matches: 6. Germline CDR1 and CDR2: MNHEY and SVGAGI. CDR3 sequence: CASSRYGQGYGYTF. CDR3 DNA sequence: TGTGCCAGCAGTCGGTATGGACAGGGCTATGGCTACACCTTC.